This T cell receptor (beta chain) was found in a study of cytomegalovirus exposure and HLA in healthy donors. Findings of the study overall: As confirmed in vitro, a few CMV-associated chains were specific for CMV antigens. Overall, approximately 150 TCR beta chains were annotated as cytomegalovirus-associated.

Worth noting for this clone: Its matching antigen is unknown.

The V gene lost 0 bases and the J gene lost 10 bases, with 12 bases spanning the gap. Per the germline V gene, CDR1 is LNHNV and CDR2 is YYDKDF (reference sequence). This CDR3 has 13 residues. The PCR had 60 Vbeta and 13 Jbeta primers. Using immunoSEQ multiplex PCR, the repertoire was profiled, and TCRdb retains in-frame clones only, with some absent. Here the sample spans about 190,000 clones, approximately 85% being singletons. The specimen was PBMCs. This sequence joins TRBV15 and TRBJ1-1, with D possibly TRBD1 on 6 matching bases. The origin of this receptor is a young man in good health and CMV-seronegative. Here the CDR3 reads CATSRDGYRAAFF. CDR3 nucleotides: TGTGCCACCAGCAGAGATGGATACAGGGCAGCTTTCTTT. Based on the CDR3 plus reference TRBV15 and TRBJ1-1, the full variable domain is DAMVIQNPRYQVTQFGKPVTLSCSQTLNHNVMYWYQQKSSQAPKLLFHYYDKDFNNEADTPDNFQSRRPNTSFCFLDIRSPGLGDTAMYLCATSRDGYRAAFFGQGTRLTVV.